This entry is about one TCR beta chain. What it binds is unknown. This sample is part of a study of T-cell memory formation after mild COVID-19. Study-wide results and limits: Contracting CD4+ clones were located mainly in CM and EM, and CD8+ clones in EMRA. Some clones that responded turned up in pre-infection memory, which suggests that cross-reactive memory joined in.

In TCRdb, the 5' RACE reads were re-called with MiXCR into one record per CDR3 protein. The sample records 400,000 or so distinct CDR3 sequences, about 20% being singletons. Germline values: CDR1 MNHEY, CDR2 SMNVEV (reference sequence). This CDR3 is built from 15 residues. V was clipped by 3 bases and J by 1 base; unmatched bases: 6. This TCR was recovered from an adult woman who had mild COVID-19 (a few samples of this study predate the infection). Cell type and time point are not known. Input material: PBMCs or a T cell subset sorted from them (not recorded which). The chain carries TRBV27 and TRBJ2-7; 7 bases fit TRBD1. The CDR3 bases are TGTGCCAGCAGTTTTGCCCCAGGGGGTTCCTACGAGCAGTACTTC. It is translated as CASSFAPGGSYEQYF.